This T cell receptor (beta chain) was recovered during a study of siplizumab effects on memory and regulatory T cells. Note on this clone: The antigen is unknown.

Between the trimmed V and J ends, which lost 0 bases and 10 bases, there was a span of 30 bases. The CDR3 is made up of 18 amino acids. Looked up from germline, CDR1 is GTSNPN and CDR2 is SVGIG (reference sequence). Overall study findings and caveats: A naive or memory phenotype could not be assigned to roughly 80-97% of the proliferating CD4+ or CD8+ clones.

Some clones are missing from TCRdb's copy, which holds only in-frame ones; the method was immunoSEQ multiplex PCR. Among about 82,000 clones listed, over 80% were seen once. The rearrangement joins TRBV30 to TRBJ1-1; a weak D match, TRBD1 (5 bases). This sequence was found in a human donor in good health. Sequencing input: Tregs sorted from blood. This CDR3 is CAWSVGPGKRRGVEGAFF. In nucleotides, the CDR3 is TGTGCCTGGAGTGTAGGGCCAGGGAAGAGGCGGGGGGTAGAGGGAGCTTTCTTT.